This TCR beta chain was identified during a study of human T cells and chemical hapten exposure. Across the whole study: Across samples, TCR yields varied, mostly owing to small differences in pooled library volumes.

The starting material, unfractionated whole blood, was used for total RNA extraction. The CDR3 is 16 residues long. CDR1 and CDR2 from the germline V gene are SGHTA and FQGNSA. The J segment lost 5 bases and the V segment lost 5 bases, leaving 9 bases of the junction unmatched. Individual cDNA molecules had unique molecular identifiers attached to them by the library. TCRdb re-called the 5' RACE reads with MiXCR, one entry per CDR3 protein. This repertoire shows roughly 82,000 distinct CDR3 sequences, roughly 15% found once; its top ten account for approximately 6.3%. This clonotype originated in a female donor in good health. The V call is TRBV7-2, the J call TRBJ1-6; 7 bases align to TRBD1. CDR3 region: CASSRGGNDHNSPLHF. CDR3 nucleotide sequence: TGTGCCAGCAGCCGAGGGGGCAACGACCATAATTCACCCCTCCACTTT.